This T cell receptor beta chain was recovered during a study of OX40 agonist ivuxolimab in advanced cancers. Study details: Ivuxolimab, which is an agonistic anti-OX40 (CD134) antibody, was administered to the patients.

The table came from immunoSEQ multiplex PCR; TCRdb's copy has only in-frame clones and leaves some out. The sample consists of tens of thousands of clones, around 82% of them appearing once. The CDR3 has 15 amino acids. CDR1 and CDR2 from the germline V gene are SGHNT and YENEEA. After removal of 4 bases from V and 7 bases from J, the junction contained 4 bases not matched to a gene. This receptor was taken from an adult with an advanced solid tumor such as melanoma, head and neck, liver or kidney cancer. The V gene is TRBV11-3, the J gene TRBJ2-1; 13 bases fit TRBD2. The sequences come from CD4+ or CD8+ T cells sorted from blood, collected in a trial of the OX40 agonist ivuxolimab. CDR3 DNA: TGTGCCAGCAGCTCTGGACTAGCGGGAGTTAATGAGCAGTTCTTC. Translated, it gives CASSSGLAGVNEQFF.